Below are 32 T cell receptor beta chains sequenced from a single sample in a study of T cells in Graves' hyperthyroidism and ophthalmopathy. Researchers took RNA transcripts and amplified the TCR beta CDR3 regions from them. With the HTBI primer set, the TCR CDR3 went through a first round of RT-PCR. TCRdb independently ran MiXCR on the multiplex PCR reads; one entry per CDR3 protein. Here the sample spans 350,000 to 400,000 distinct CDR3 sequences, less than 20% being singletons. The source material was blood. Receptors originate from a man aged 18-30 years with Graves' ophthalmopathy.

This clonotype was seen more than once but under ten times. This chain uses TRBV11-2 with TRBJ2-2; tentatively, D is TRBD1 (5 bases). CDR1 and CDR2 from the germline V gene are SGHAT and FQNNGV. Trimming removed 2 bases at V and 2 bases at J, with 12 bases between. The CDR3 sequence is 16 residues long. The CDR3, as DNA: TGTGCCAGCAGCTTATGGATAGGGGCCAACACCGGGGAGCTGTTTTTT. Its translation: CASSLWIGANTGELFF.

The rearrangement joins TRBV25-1 to TRBJ1-1; a weak D match, TRBD1 (5 bases). V lost 5 bases and J lost 3, with 16 bases in between. Germline CDR1 reads MGHDK; CDR2 reads SYGVNS. The CDR3 consists of 15 residues. This CDR3 is CASSRQWPRDTEAFF. For the CDR3, the DNA is TGTGCCAGCAGTAGACAGTGGCCGCGGGACACTGAAGCTTTCTTT. The variable domain in full, with the rest retrieved from reference TRBV25-1 and TRBJ1-1, is EADIYQTPRYLVIGTGKKITLECSQTMGHDKMYWYQQDPGMELHLIHYSYGVNSTEKGDLSSESTVSRIRTEHFPLTLESARPSHTSQYLCASSRQWPRDTEAFFGQGTRLTVV.

This clonotype has only a few counts. This chain connects TRBV20-1 to TRBJ2-7; D ambiguous. Trimming stripped 1 base from V and 2 bases from J, with 18 bases between. CDR3 size: 16 residues. Germline CDR1 reads DFQATT; CDR2 reads SNEGSKA (reference sequence). The CDR3 DNA sequence: TGCAGTGCTAGAGTGTTGCCTCTGGGCACTACCTACGAGCAGTACTTC. Protein sequence: CSARVLPLGTTYEQYF.

The rearrangement links TRBV12-3 or TRBV12-4 to TRBJ2-2; maybe TRBD1 (6 bases). This CDR3 is built from 14 residues. The V gene lost 5 bases and the J gene lost 7 bases, with 14 bases spanning the gap. The CDR3 loop is CASSRQGKIGELFF. The CDR3 DNA reads TGTGCCAGCAGTCGGCAGGGGAAGATCGGGGAGCTGTTTTTT.

This clonotype has ten or more counts. This sequence joins TRBV13 and TRBJ2-5, with no clear D. CDR3 length equals 15 residues. CDR1 is PRHDT and CDR2 is FYEKMQ in the germline V gene (reference sequence). The V end was cut by 0 bases, the J end by 4 bases, with 12 bases between. CDR3 sequence (DNA): TGTGCCAGCAGCTTAGGAGTCAGCCCAAGAGAGACCCAGTACTTC. This encodes CASSLGVSPRETQYF.

Ten or more counts support this clonotype. This chain's CDR3 is CASSLTPGTPANYGYTF. The DNA of the CDR3 is TGTGCCAGCAGTTTAACCCCCGGGACCCCCGCTAACTATGGCTACACCTTC. The rearrangement uses TRBV6-1 and TRBJ1-2; TRBD1 is a possible D gene (5 bases). CDR1 and CDR2 from the germline V gene are MNHNS and SASEGT. There are 17 residues in the CDR3. V was trimmed by 5 bases and J by 0 bases, leaving 19 bases between them.

This clonotype was observed a few times. The V and J genes are TRBV6-5 and TRBJ2-1, with 12 bases that match TRBD2. The V gene end was trimmed by 4 bases and the J gene end by 5 bases; junction bases not matched to a gene: 6. The CDR3 runs 16 residues. CDR1 is MNHEY and CDR2 is SVGAGI in the germline V gene. The chain's CDR3 is CASSSWTSGNNNEQFF. Here the CDR3 DNA reads TGTGCCAGCAGTTCCTGGACTAGCGGGAACAACAATGAGCAGTTCTTC.

As for this clonotype: This could be a read error, since a much larger clone is one nucleotide away. The chain employs TRBV11-2 and TRBJ2-1; TRBD1 matches at 7 bases. V shed 5 bases and J 4 bases; nucleotides not matched to a gene: 8. In germline, CDR1 is SGHAT, CDR2 FQNNGV. The CDR3 runs 15 residues. The CDR3 nucleotides read TGTGCCAGCAGCCCAATAGGGGGCTTTTACAATGAGCAGTTCTTC. This gives the protein CASSPIGGFYNEQFF.

This clonotype was seen more than once but under ten times. CDR3 DNA: TGCGCCAGCAGCTTGGGGGGAACCCCGTCTGGGGCCAACGTCCTGACTTTC. Protein product: CASSLGGTPSGANVLTF. The rearrangement joins TRBV5-1 to TRBJ2-6, with D unresolved. Germline V lookup: CDR1 SGHRS, CDR2 YFSETQ. The V end lost 0 bases, the J end lost 1 base, and 11 bases lay between the germline ends. The CDR3 loop spans 17 amino acids.

This clonotype was picked up many times. This chain uses TRBV10-3 with TRBJ2-7, with 10 bases fitting TRBD2. The junction had 3 bases not matched to a gene; V was cut back by 5 bases and J by 2 bases. The CDR3 runs 14 residues. Germline-derived CDR1 and CDR2 are ENHRY and SYGVKD. The CDR3 reads CAISPSGGAYEQYF. The CDR3 nucleotides read TGTGCCATCAGTCCAAGCGGGGGGGCCTACGAGCAGTACTTC.

V and J are TRBV24-1 and TRBJ2-1; no firm D call. The V gene lost 3 bases and the J gene lost 0 bases, with 17 bases spanning the gap. There are 18 residues in the CDR3. The germline CDR1 and CDR2 sequences are KGHDR and SFDVKD. This chain's CDR3 is CATSDGTPGWGSYNEQFF. The CDR3 nucleotides read TGTGCCACCAGTGATGGAACTCCCGGGTGGGGCTCCTACAATGAGCAGTTCTTC.

There are many counts of this clonotype. The chain couples TRBV20-1 to TRBJ2-3; 7 nucleotides align to TRBD2. Germline V gene data show CDR1 as DFQATT and CDR2 as SNEGSKA (reference sequence). This CDR3 contains 14 residues. Unmatched junction bases numbered 5, after V lost 3 bases and J lost 2 bases. This CDR3 is CSARGGGLTDTQYF. The CDR3 bases are TGCAGTGCTAGGGGCGGGGGTCTCACAGATACGCAGTATTTT.

This clonotype has more than one count but fewer than ten. The genes are TRBV6-4 and TRBJ2-2; a weak D match, TRBD1 (6 bases). Germline V gene sequence: CDR1 MRHNA, CDR2 SNTAGT. V shed 0 bases and J shed 1 base, with 6 bases lying between them. The CDR3 has 15 amino acids. In nucleotides, the CDR3 is TGTGCCAGCAGTGACTCGACAGGGAACACCGGGGAGCTGTTTTTT. Translated, it gives CASSDSTGNTGELFF.

This clonotype was found many times. The chain combines TRBV4-1 with TRBJ1-2; D might be TRBD1 (5 bases). CDR1 MGHRA and CDR2 YSYEKL come from the germline V gene. The CDR3 spans 14 residues. The V gene lost 0 bases and the J gene lost 4 bases, with 9 bases spanning the gap. CDR3: CASSQDTGFYGYTF. The CDR3 region has the DNA TGCGCCAGCAGCCAAGATACAGGATTCTATGGCTACACCTTC.

This clonotype was seen a few times. This sequence joins TRBV9 and TRBJ2-3, with D possibly TRBD2 on 6 matching bases. Between the trimmed V and J ends, which lost 10 bases and 0 bases, there was a span of 18 bases. Germline CDR1 is SGDLS and CDR2 is YYNGEE. The CDR3 is 15 amino acids. The chain's CDR3 is CASQSGGTSTDTQYF. Here the CDR3 DNA reads TGTGCCTCCCAAAGTGGGGGGACTAGCACAGATACGCAGTATTTT. Supplemented by reference TRBV9 and TRBJ2-3, the full variable domain reads DSGVTQTPKHLITATGQRVTLRCSPRSGDLSVYWYQQSLDQGLQFLIQYYNGEERAKGNILERFSAQQFPDLHSELNLSSLELGDSALYFCASQSGGTSTDTQYFGPGTRLTVL.

This clonotype has only a few counts. This chain uses TRBV7-9 with TRBJ2-5; D is unresolved. V lost 2 bases to trimming and J lost 9 bases, with 16 bases between them. Germline V gives CDR1 SEHNR, CDR2 FQNEAQ (reference sequence). The CDR3 runs to 14 residues. The CDR3 protein is CASSLMARKSAQYF. In DNA, the CDR3 is TGTGCCAGCAGCTTAATGGCCCGGAAAAGCGCCCAGTACTTC.

The chain has TRBV11-2 and TRBJ2-1, with 11 bases matching TRBD1. This CDR3 contains 15 residues. J lost 3 bases, V lost 6 bases, and 4 bases had no gene match. Germline V CDR1 and CDR2: SGHAT, FQNNGV. In nucleotides, the CDR3 is TGTGCCAGCAGGCGGACAGGGGGCTTCTACAATGAGCAGTTCTTC. It yields the protein CASRRTGGFYNEQFF.

This clonotype was seen more than once but under ten times. The V gene is TRBV18, the J gene TRBJ1-5, with D perhaps matching TRBD1 (6 bases). The germline CDR1 and CDR2 sequences are KGHSH and LQKENI. V lost 6 bases and J 5 bases, leaving 14 bases between the germline ends. The CDR3 has 14 amino acids. The CDR3 DNA follows: TGTGCCAGCTCTCTACAGGGTTTCGATCAGCCCCAGCATTTT. Encoded protein: CASSLQGFDQPQHF.

CDR3: CASSQGPGAPYGYTF. In DNA form, the CDR3 reads TGTGCCAGCAGCCAAGGACCCGGGGCTCCGTATGGCTACACCTTC. The chain is built from TRBV3-1 and TRBJ1-2; D may be TRBD1 (5 bases). V was shortened by 1 base and J by 5 bases, with 14 bases between the two germline ends. The CDR3 loop spans 15 amino acids. Germline CDR1 reads LGHDT; CDR2 reads YNNKEL (reference sequence).

This clonotype was seen ten or more times. The CDR3 region has the DNA TGTGCCACCAGTGATTTGCGGCCCGACGCCCAGTACTTC. Its protein is CATSDLRPDAQYF. The rearrangement joins TRBV24-1 to TRBJ2-5; D gene ambiguous. This CDR3 is 13 amino acids long. V gave up 0 bases and J gave up 9 bases, with 10 bases separating them. Looked up from germline, CDR1 is KGHDR and CDR2 is SFDVKD.

Many counts were recorded for this clonotype. The rearrangement uses TRBV12-3 or TRBV12-4 and TRBJ1-1; D unresolved. The CDR3 extends over 14 amino acids. Trimming removed 2 bases at V and 1 base at J, with 8 bases between. The CDR3 sequence is CASSLTGANTEAFF. In DNA form, the CDR3 reads TGTGCCAGCAGTTTAACGGGTGCGAACACTGAAGCTTTCTTT.

The chain carries TRBV28 and TRBJ1-5, with a possible D match to TRBD1 (6 bases). Trimming left V 1 base short and J 3 bases short, with 10 bases between. This CDR3 is 15 amino acids long. Germline V gene data show CDR1 as MDHEN and CDR2 as SYDVKM. CDR3 nucleotides: TGTGCCAGCAGTTTATCACAGGGAAACAATCAGCCCCAGCATTTT. Protein sequence: CASSLSQGNNQPQHF. Using reference TRBV28 and TRBJ1-5 for the parts outside the CDR3, the full variable domain is DVKVTQSSRYLVKRTGEKVFLECVQDMDHENMFWYRQDPGLGLRLIYFSYDVKMKEKGDIPEGYSVSREKKERFSLILESASTNQTSMYLCASSLSQGNNQPQHFGDGTRLSIL.

The V call is TRBV3-1, the J call TRBJ2-2, with D perhaps TRBD2 (7 bases). Trimming cost V 5 bases and J 3 bases, with 13 bases left between them. CDR1 is LGHDT, CDR2 YNNKEL, per germline (reference sequence). This CDR3 spans 15 amino acids. CDR3 coding DNA: TGTGCCAGCAGCAAGTTAGGGGGGGACACCGGGGAGCTGTTTTTT. Its protein is CASSKLGGDTGELFF.

This clonotype was seen a handful of times. The rearrangement uses TRBV12-3 or TRBV12-4 and TRBJ2-2; D is undetermined. There are 14 residues in the CDR3. The germline V and J ends were trimmed by 3 bases and 4 bases, with 9 bases remaining between them. The CDR3 DNA sequence: TGTGCCAGCAGTTTGAGAGGCACCACCGGGGAGCTGTTTTTT. The encoded protein is CASSLRGTTGELFF.

The V call is TRBV5-5, the J call TRBJ2-1, with 7 bases identical to TRBD1. CDR1 and CDR2 from the germline V gene are SGHKS and YYEKEE (reference sequence). V was pared by 2 bases and J by 3 bases, with 5 bases of the junction left unmatched. The CDR3 extends over 15 amino acids. The CDR3, as DNA: TGTGCCAGCAGCTTAAGGGACAGTGTCTACAATGAGCAGTTCTTC. Protein product: CASSLRDSVYNEQFF.

A few counts support this clonotype. The V call is TRBV11-2, the J call TRBJ2-2; 8 bases line up with TRBD1. CDR3 length equals 13 residues. Germline values: CDR1 SGHAT, CDR2 FQNNGV. Losses at the gene ends were 9 bases for V and 1 base for J; bases not matched to a gene: 1. The CDR3: CASGTGNTGELFF. The DNA for the CDR3 is TGTGCCAGTGGGACAGGGAACACCGGGGAGCTGTTTTTT.

This clonotype showed up just a few times. The chain is built from TRBV6-1 and TRBJ2-4; 11 bases are shared with TRBD1. Germline V CDR1 and CDR2: MNHNS, SASEGT. Germline trimming cut 5 bases from V and 8 bases from J; bases unmatched to any gene: 5. This CDR3 has 14 amino acids. The CDR3 reads CASSFGTGGYIQYF. Here the CDR3 DNA reads TGTGCCAGCAGTTTCGGGACAGGGGGTTACATTCAGTACTTC.

V is TRBV6-1 and J is TRBJ1-1; TRBD1 agrees at 8 bases. Germline V gene data show CDR1 as MNHNS and CDR2 as SASEGT. The CDR3 totals 13 residues. The J segment lost 4 bases and the V segment lost 5 bases, leaving 3 bases of the junction unmatched. CDR3 coding DNA: TGTGCCAGCAGTCCGGGGACAGGCACTGAAGCTTTCTTT. Translated: CASSPGTGTEAFF.

This clonotype was detected ten times or more. V and J are TRBV28 and TRBJ1-5; the D is unclear. Germline V gene sequence: CDR1 MDHEN, CDR2 SYDVKM. This CDR3 comprises 15 residues. V gave up 2 bases and J gave up 0 bases, with 8 bases separating them. The CDR3 reads CASSLTDISNQPQHF. The DNA for the CDR3 is TGTGCCAGCAGTTTAACCGATATTAGCAATCAGCCCCAGCATTTT.

This clonotype has a count of ten or more. The chain employs TRBV3-1 and TRBJ1-1, with a weak D call TRBD1 (6 bases). Germline V gene lookup returns CDR1 LGHDT and CDR2 YNNKEL (reference sequence). The CDR3 length is 13 residues. V was trimmed by 3 bases and J by 6 bases, leaving 11 bases between them. CDR3 bases: TGTGCCAGCAGCCAGCCCACAGGGTCTGAAGCTTTCTTT. This encodes CASSQPTGSEAFF.

The rearrangement joins TRBV27 to TRBJ2-1; unclear D gene. The germline gives CDR1 MNHEY, CDR2 SMNVEV (reference sequence). The CDR3 is 13 amino acids. Trimming removed 2 bases at V and 9 bases at J, with 11 bases between. The CDR3 sequence: CASSLVLGSEQFF. As DNA, the CDR3 is TGTGCCAGCAGTTTAGTTCTGGGCAGTGAGCAGTTCTTC.

This clonotype was seen only a few times. The chain recombines TRBV5-1 with TRBJ2-7, with TRBD2 matching over 11 bases. V dropped 2 bases and J dropped 1; count of bases not matched to a gene: 2. Germline V CDR1 and CDR2: SGHRS, YFSETQ. The CDR3 has 15 residues. The CDR3 nucleotides are TGCGCCAGCAGCTTTACTAGCGGGGGATCCTACGAGCAGTACTTC. Translating gives CASSFTSGGSYEQYF. The variable domain in full, completed from reference TRBV5-1 and TRBJ2-7, reads KAGVTQTPRYLIKTRGQQVTLSCSPISGHRSVSWYQQTPGQGLQFLFEYFSETQRNKGNFPGRFSGRQFSNSRSEMNVSTLELGDSALYLCASSFTSGGSYEQYFGPGTRLTVT.